This is a list of T cell receptor beta chains from one sample in a study of cytomegalovirus exposure and HLA in healthy donors. The data were produced by immunoSEQ multiplex PCR, yet TCRdb's version contains in-frame clones alone and is incomplete. Recorded for this sample: 50,000 to 70,000 clones. The specimen was PBMCs. These TCRs come from a young woman in good health and CMV-seronegative. Each CDR3 is given with its conserved first and last residue. Each record gives: V gene, D gene, J gene, CDR3 protein, CDR3 DNA. A D gene is named only where the DNA matches it firmly.

TRBV5-1	TRBD1	TRBJ1-2	CASRHTGGSYGYTF	TGCGCCAGCAGGCATACAGGGGGTAGCTATGGCTACACCTTC
TRBV2	TRBD2	TRBJ2-7	CASGKREYEQYF	TGTGCCAGCGGAAAGCGGGAGTACGAGCAGTACTTC
TRBV29-1	NA	TRBJ2-1	CSVDPGQLDYNEQFF	TGCAGCGTTGACCCAGGACAATTGGACTACAATGAGCAGTTCTTC
TRBV30	TRBD1	TRBJ1-6	CAWNPTGNSPLHF	TGTGCCTGGAACCCGACAGGGAATTCACCCCTCCACTTT
TRBV30	NA	TRBJ2-1	CAWSSPPPLTGQVHLEQFF	TGTGCCTGGAGTTCGCCCCCGCCCCTCACAGGGCAAGTTCACCTCGAGCAGTTCTTC
TRBV6-6	NA	TRBJ2-3	CASSWGRGADTQYF	TGTGCCAGCAGTTGGGGGAGGGGGGCAGATACGCAGTATTTT
TRBV6-1	TRBD1	TRBJ1-1	CASSEGTGRRLNTEAFF	TGTGCCAGCAGTGAAGGGACAGGGCGGAGATTGAACACTGAAGCTTTCTTT
TRBV18	NA	TRBJ2-1	CASSPVGGGAYNEQFF	TGTGCCAGCTCACCAGTGGGTGGGGGCGCCTACAATGAGCAGTTCTTC
TRBV6-5	NA	TRBJ2-4	CAIGTIAKNIQYF	TGTGCCATCGGAACTATAGCCAAAAACATTCAGTACTTC
TRBV6-1	NA	TRBJ1-5	CASSSHKDQPQHF	TGTGCCAGCAGTTCACACAAAGATCAGCCCCAGCATTTT
TRBV27	TRBD2	TRBJ2-5	CASSEAGDSLETQYF	TGTGCCAGCAGTGAAGCGGGGGATTCGTTAGAGACCCAGTACTTC
TRBV4-2	NA	TRBJ2-5	CASSQGGDKETQYF	TGTGCCAGCAGCCAAGGAGGGGACAAAGAGACCCAGTACTTC
TRBV5-1	NA	TRBJ1-1	CASSLATQGPEAFF	TGCGCCAGCAGCTTGGCCACCCAGGGTCCTGAAGCTTTCTTT
TRBV25-1	TRBD1	TRBJ2-5	CASSGRGGQGGEETQYF	TGTGCCAGCAGCGGCCGGGGGGGACAGGGGGGTGAAGAGACCCAGTACTTC
TRBV28	TRBD1	TRBJ1-1	CASSPQTGEWVLNTEAFF	TGTGCCAGCAGTCCCCAGACAGGGGAGTGGGTCCTGAACACTGAAGCTTTCTTT
TRBV14	TRBD1	TRBJ1-1	CASSQETGGLGAFF	TGTGCCAGCAGCCAAGAGACAGGGGGCTTGGGAGCTTTCTTT
TRBV28	NA	TRBJ2-1	CASSSAVRRSSEQFF	TGTGCCAGCAGCTCAGCGGTTCGAAGGAGCAGTGAGCAGTTCTTC
TRBV29-1	NA	TRBJ2-1	CSVGQESNEQFF	TGCAGCGTTGGGCAAGAAAGCAATGAGCAGTTCTTC
TRBV30	TRBD1	TRBJ1-2	CAWKGQGATGYTF	TGTGCCTGGAAAGGTCAGGGGGCTACTGGCTACACCTTC